These 2 T cell receptor beta chains share one sample of origin, sequenced in a study of blood T cell repertoires in COVID-19. Sequencing was performed with immunoSEQ multiplex PCR; in TCRdb, only in-frame clones are kept and a portion is missing. Here the sample spans approximately 120,000 clones, 70% to 90% being singletons. The sequenced material came from peripheral blood. These receptors all stem from a woman over 75 with acute or convalescent COVID-19.

The CDR3: CASREEGRAFF. CDR3 in DNA: TGTGCCAGCAGGGAGGAGGGTCGGGCTTTCTTT. The gene calls are TRBV2 and TRBJ1-1, with D unresolved. This CDR3 region has 11 residues. Trimming removed 6 bases from V and 11 bases from J, with 13 bases in between. The germline gives CDR1 SNHLY, CDR2 FYNNEI.

The chain recombines TRBV6-5 with TRBJ1-6; no reliable D call. The germline V gene has CDR1 MNHEY and CDR2 SVGAGI. This CDR3 has 14 amino acids. V lost 6 bases and J lost 7, with 13 bases in between. The CDR3 spells CASRSGFGNSPLHF. CDR3 DNA sequence: TGTGCCAGCAGAAGTGGCTTCGGGAATTCACCCCTCCACTTT.